This T cell receptor (beta chain) appears in the sequencing data of a study of T cells after posttransplantation cyclophosphamide. Study-wide findings and caveats: After PTCy, TRB diversity resembled that of CNI/methotrexate controls.

The CDR3 consists of 15 residues. Germline CDR1 is MGHRA and CDR2 is YSYEKL. V lost 2 bases and J 1 base, leaving 11 bases between the germline ends. A word on this clone: Its antigen is as yet unknown.

The assay was immunoSEQ multiplex PCR, and TCRdb's table has in-frame clones only and misses some. The sample carries 30,000 or so clones, around 90% recorded once. The chain has TRBV4-1 and TRBJ1-2; D is ambiguous. The TCR comes from a woman between 40 and 55 years old with a blood cancer, CMV-positive, and with a related stem cell donor. The sequenced sample was PBMCs. The CDR3 DNA is TGCGCCAGCAGCCAACCCGCGGGAGGTAACTATGGCTACACCTTC. Protein product: CASSQPAGGNYGYTF.